This T cell receptor beta chain was sequenced for a study of OX40 agonist ivuxolimab in advanced cancers. Trimming removed 4 bases at V and 5 bases at J, with 9 bases between. Germline V gives CDR1 SGHDN, CDR2 FVKESK. CDR3 length: 14 residues. Exclusion of a patient followed from autoimmune disease history or systemic immunosuppression. Clones were sequenced by immunoSEQ multiplex PCR, and TCRdb holds only the in-frame ones, with some missing. This sample has almost 45,000 clones, with 88% found just once. This receptor was identified in an adult with an advanced solid tumor such as melanoma, head and neck, liver or kidney cancer. The chain combines TRBV14 with TRBJ1-6; D unclear. The source was CD4+ or CD8+ T cells sorted from blood, collected in a trial of the OX40 agonist ivuxolimab. DNA of the CDR3: TGTGCCAGCAGCCGCACCGGGGATAATTCACCCCTCCACTTT. Its protein is CASSRTGDNSPLHF.